This T cell receptor beta chain stems from a study of blood T cell repertoires in COVID-19. The protocol was immunoSEQ multiplex PCR, while the TCRdb copy is restricted to in-frame clones and leaves out a portion. The sample gives around 150,000 clones, around four fifths of which show up once; about 6.1% is in the top ten. In germline, CDR1 is LNHDA, CDR2 SQIVND (reference sequence). The CDR3 runs 15 residues. The trim removed 4 bases at V and 4 bases at J, leaving 5 bases unmatched. The specimen was PBMCs or T cells enriched from blood (not recorded which). The V call is TRBV19, the J call TRBJ2-3; 10 nucleotides match TRBD2. The TCR originated in a woman aged 40 to 49 who had recovered from COVID-19. The CDR3, as DNA: TGTGCCAGTAGTACTAGCGGGGGATCCGCAGATACGCAGTATTTT. This sequence encodes CASSTSGGSADTQYF. Complete variable domain (other parts from reference TRBV19 and TRBJ2-3): DGGITQSPKYLFRKEGQNVTLSCEQNLNHDAMYWYRQDPGQGLRLIYYSQIVNDFQKGDIAEGYSVSREKKESFPLTVTSAQKNPTAFYLCASSTSGGSADTQYFGPGTRLTVL.